The 3 T cell receptor beta chains below were found in one sample sequenced in a study of OX40 agonist ivuxolimab in advanced cancers. Sequenced by immunoSEQ multiplex PCR; TCRdb stores in-frame clones only, minus some. The sample has some 70,000 clones; roughly four fifths are singletons. The source was CD4+ or CD8+ T cells sorted from blood, collected in a trial of the OX40 agonist ivuxolimab. Source of these receptors: an adult with an advanced solid tumor such as melanoma, head and neck, liver or kidney cancer.

The chain joins TRBV19 to TRBJ2-1; D possibly corresponds to TRBD2 (6 bases). The V gene lost 3 bases and the J gene lost 4 bases, with 10 bases spanning the gap. The CDR3 consists of 14 residues. Germline values: CDR1 LNHDA, CDR2 SQIVND (reference sequence). The CDR3 sequence is CASSIISGYNEQFF. For the CDR3, the DNA is TGTGCCAGTAGTATCATTAGCGGTTACAATGAGCAGTTCTTC.

The CDR3 region has the DNA TGTGCCAGTGGGGGGCGCTGGGGTAGGCATTTT. It yields the protein CASGGRWGRHF. The chain employs TRBV28 and TRBJ1-5; possible D gene TRBD1, 6 bases. V was shortened by 9 bases and J by 15 bases, with 18 bases between the two germline ends. The CDR3 covers 11 residues. Germline V gene lookup returns CDR1 MDHEN and CDR2 SYDVKM.

The rearrangement uses TRBV25-1 and TRBJ1-4; D uncertain. The CDR3 runs to 14 residues. Trimming cost V 0 bases and J 9 bases, with 11 bases left between them. In germline, CDR1 is MGHDK, CDR2 SYGVNS. CDR3 sequence reads: CASSEYGESKKLFF. In DNA, the CDR3 is TGTGCCAGCAGTGAATATGGGGAGAGTAAAAAACTGTTTTTT.